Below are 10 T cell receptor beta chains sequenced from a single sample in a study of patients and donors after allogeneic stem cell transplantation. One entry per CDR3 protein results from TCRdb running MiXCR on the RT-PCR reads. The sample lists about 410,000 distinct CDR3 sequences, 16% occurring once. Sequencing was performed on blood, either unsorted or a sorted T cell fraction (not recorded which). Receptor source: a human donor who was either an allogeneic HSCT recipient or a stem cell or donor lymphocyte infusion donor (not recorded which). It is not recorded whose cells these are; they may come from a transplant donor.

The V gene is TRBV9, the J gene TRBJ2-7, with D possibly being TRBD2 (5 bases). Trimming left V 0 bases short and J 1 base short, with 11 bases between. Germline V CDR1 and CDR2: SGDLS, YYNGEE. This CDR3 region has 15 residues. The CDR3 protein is CASSVGAGQSYEQYF. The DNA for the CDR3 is TGTGCCAGCAGCGTAGGGGCGGGCCAGTCCTACGAGCAGTACTTC.

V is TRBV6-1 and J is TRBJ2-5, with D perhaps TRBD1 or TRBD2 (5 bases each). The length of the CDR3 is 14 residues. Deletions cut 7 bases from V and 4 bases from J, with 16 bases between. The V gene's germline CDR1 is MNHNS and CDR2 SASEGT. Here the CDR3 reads CASNLEWGSETQYF. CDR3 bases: TGTGCCAGCAATCTGGAGTGGGGGTCAGAGACCCAGTACTTC.

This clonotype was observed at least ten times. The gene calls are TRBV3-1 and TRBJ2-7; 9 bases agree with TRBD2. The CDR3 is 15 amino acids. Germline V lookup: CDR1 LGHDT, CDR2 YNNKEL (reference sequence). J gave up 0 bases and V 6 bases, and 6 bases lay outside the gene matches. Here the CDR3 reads CASSQTSGLSYEQYF. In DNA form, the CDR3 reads TGTGCCAGCAGTCAGACTAGCGGCCTCTCCTACGAGCAGTACTTC.

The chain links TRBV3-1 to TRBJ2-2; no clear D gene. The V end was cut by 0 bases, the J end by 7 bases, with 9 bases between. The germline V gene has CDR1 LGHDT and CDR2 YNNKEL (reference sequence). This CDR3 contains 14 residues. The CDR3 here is CASSQDPFLGELFF. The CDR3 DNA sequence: TGTGCCAGCAGCCAAGATCCGTTCCTCGGGGAGCTGTTTTTT. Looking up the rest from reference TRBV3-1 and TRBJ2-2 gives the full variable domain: DTAVSQTPKYLVTQMGNDKSIKCEQNLGHDTMYWYKQDSKKFLKIMFSYNNKELIINETVPNRFSPKSPDKAHLNLHINSLELGDSAVYFCASSQDPFLGELFFGEGSRLTVL.

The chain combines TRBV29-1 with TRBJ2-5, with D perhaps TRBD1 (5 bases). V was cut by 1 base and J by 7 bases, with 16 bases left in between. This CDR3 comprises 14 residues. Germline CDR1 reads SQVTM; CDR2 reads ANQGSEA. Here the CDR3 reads CSVEGGGGSATQYF. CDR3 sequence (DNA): TGCAGCGTTGAAGGGGGCGGCGGTTCTGCGACCCAGTACTTC.

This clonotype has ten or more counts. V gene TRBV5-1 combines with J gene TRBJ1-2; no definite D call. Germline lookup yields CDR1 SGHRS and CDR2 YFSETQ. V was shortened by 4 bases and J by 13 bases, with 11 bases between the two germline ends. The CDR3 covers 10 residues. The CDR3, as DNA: TGCGCCAGCAGCCCTGAGCTCGGCACCTTC. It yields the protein CASSPELGTF.

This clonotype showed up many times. CDR3 bases: TGTGCCAGCAGAGCTGGGACAGCGAACACTGAAGCTTTCTTT. Protein: CASRAGTANTEAFF. The rearrangement uses TRBV28 and TRBJ1-1; TRBD1 agrees at 7 bases. V dropped 6 bases and J dropped 1; count of bases not matched to a gene: 5. CDR3 size: 14 residues. The germline gives CDR1 MDHEN, CDR2 SYDVKM.

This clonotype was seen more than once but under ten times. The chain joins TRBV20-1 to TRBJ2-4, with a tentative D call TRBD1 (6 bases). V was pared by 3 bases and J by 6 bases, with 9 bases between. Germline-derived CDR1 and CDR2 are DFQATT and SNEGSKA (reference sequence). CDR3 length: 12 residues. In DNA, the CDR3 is TGCAGTGCTAGTCCCAGGGGAAACATTCAGTACTTC. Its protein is CSASPRGNIQYF.

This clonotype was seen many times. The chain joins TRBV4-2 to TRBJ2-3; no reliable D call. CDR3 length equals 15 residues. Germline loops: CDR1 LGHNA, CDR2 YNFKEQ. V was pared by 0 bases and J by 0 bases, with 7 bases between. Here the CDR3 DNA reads TGTGCCAGCAGCCAAGACGGAATTAGCACAGATACGCAGTATTTT. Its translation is CASSQDGISTDTQYF.

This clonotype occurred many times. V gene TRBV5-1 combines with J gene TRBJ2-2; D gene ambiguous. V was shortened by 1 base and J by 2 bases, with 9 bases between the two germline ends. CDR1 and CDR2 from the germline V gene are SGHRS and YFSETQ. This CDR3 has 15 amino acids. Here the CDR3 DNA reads TGCGCCAGCAGCTTGTTAACAACCAACACCGGGGAGCTGTTTTTT. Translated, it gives CASSLLTTNTGELFF.